This T cell receptor beta chain was identified during a study of T cells in localized non-small cell lung cancer. In regard to this clone: Its cognate antigen is unknown.

Study-wide results and caveats: Clonality of T cells reached its maximum in uninvolved adjacent lung, surpassing tumor. Adjacent lung tissue had a median around 50 of the top 100 clones found in the tumor. Longer overall survival was associated with a higher density of T cells in the blood. Sequencing covered just one tumor region, so heterogeneity cannot be ruled out.

Sequencing used immunoSEQ multiplex PCR; TCRdb keeps in-frame clones, though not all of them. The profile shows some 52,000 clones, 86% of them singletons. Germline V gives CDR1 MNHEY, CDR2 SMNVEV (reference sequence). The germline V and J ends were trimmed by 2 bases and 6 bases, with 7 bases remaining between them. The CDR3 loop spans 13 amino acids. The starting material was peripheral blood, obtained before any cancer treatment. V and J are TRBV27 and TRBJ2-2; no firm D call. The TCR sequence derives from a male donor at least 60 years old with stage III squamous cell lung carcinoma. The CDR3 here is CASSLQFAGELFF. CDR3 nucleotides: TGTGCCAGCAGTTTACAGTTCGCCGGGGAGCTGTTTTTT.